Here is one T cell receptor beta chain with its context. The antigen it recognizes is unknown. Qualities for individual bases were not recorded, and no much larger clone is one base off. This record comes from a study of PD-L1 blockade in urothelial cancer (dated by TCRdb to 2015 to 2018). Regarding the complete study: Every patient began therapy in the mid-2010s and was given atezolizumab 1,200 mg intravenously every 3 weeks. About nine tenths of the roughly 30 patients were males with bladder-origin urothelial cancer, and about 65% of the roughly 29 reported a prior smoking history. An ECOG performance status of 0 or 1 was recorded for the patients, and 0 to 3 prior chemotherapy regimens had been received by the patients. Blood samples were analyzed at two time points: 3 weeks after treatment start (second dose) and 6 weeks after treatment start. Blood samples gave median yields of around 150,000 T cells and over 80,000 unique TCRs, along with a median clonality of 0.080. An exploratory multi-omic analysis was conducted of the somatic, immune and clinical correlates of response to PD-L1 blockade with atezolizumab in urothelial cancer. Pretreatment tumor samples and matched peripheral blood, collected serially before and after atezolizumab treatment, underwent TCR sequencing. Progression-free survival longer than 6 months counted as durable clinical benefit, and TCR features were additionally tested against both progression-free and overall survival. In the same patients, whole exome sequencing and RNA sequencing of pretreatment tumors were performed in addition to TCR sequencing. Durable clinical benefit was achieved by nine patients but not by the remaining 20. Pretreatment blood TCR-seq was available for fewer than 30 patients, at least one posttreatment blood collection was obtained for around 25 patients, and tumor TCR-seq was available for around 25 patients.

V lost 6 bases and J lost 1 base, and the count of bases not matched to a germline gene is 4. CDR1 is given as ENHRY and CDR2 as SYGVKD, both from the germline V gene. The CDR3 goes from the cysteine to the phenylalanine over 14 residues. Of all the DNA, just the CDR3 is kept, 42 bases in frame from base 1. General conclusions and limits of the study: At 3 weeks after the start of treatment, tumor-associated TCR clones in peripheral blood had expanded more in patients with durable benefit (n ≈ 23, p = 0.022). A pretreatment peripheral blood TCR clonality below the median was linked to improved progression-free and overall survival. Because of the small sample size (n ≈ 27) and the many exploratory analyses performed, the results are intended to be regarded as hypothesis-generating.

To estimate absolute template abundance from read counts, synthetic TCR analog templates were spiked into each PCR. Using the immunoSEQ assay, TCRbeta CDR3 regions were amplified from genomic DNA with bias-controlled V and J gene primers. Sequencing of rearranged TCRbeta segments was done at approximately 20X coverage. The study's own analysis went as follows. Sequencing errors were corrected by clustering and CDR3s were annotated against IMGT to assign V, D and J genes. Only productive TCRbeta rearrangements were used in downstream analyses, excluding out-of-frame or stop-codon sequences. To compute clonality, Shannon entropy was normalized by the log of the number of unique productive sequences and then subtracted from one. Clones differing between time points or between blood and tumor were identified by Fisher's exact test with Benjamini-Hochberg correction at adjusted p below 0.01. Held by TCRdb, this immuneACCESS table contains in-frame sequences only and omits some clones. Under half of the omission traces to an unresolved V gene where checked; the cause of the rest is unknown. The D gene and trimming were derived from the DNA, and the V and J assignments and clone size from that table. The sample table contains more than 50,000 clones; only one count was recorded for approximately 81% of them. The ten largest clones represent roughly 2.9% of the sample.

According to the study, the label for this sample's time point signals: pretreatment peripheral blood. The cohort comprised fewer than 35 patients with locally advanced or metastatic urothelial carcinoma treated at Memorial Sloan Kettering on a trial protocol. Peripheral blood mononuclear cells were collected pretreatment and during treatment, with between 1 and 8 total time points obtained per patient. The Qiagen DNeasy Blood extraction kit was used to purify genomic DNA from total PBMCs and tumor samples. PBMCs were collected pretreatment and during treatment and were isolated and stored as previously described.

Here the sequenced sample was PBMCs, taken around atezolizumab (anti-PD-L1) treatment. The source of this sequence is a man aged 70 or older with urothelial cancer. The chain joins TRBV10-3 to TRBJ2-3; 7 bases in the middle match TRBD1. The base sequence is TGTGCCATCAGGGGGGACAGCCGCACAGATACGCAGTATTTT. The encoded protein is CAIRGDSRTDTQYF.